This T cell receptor (beta chain) appears in the sequencing data of a study of shared clonotypes between healthy human individuals. General observations from the study: Naive CD4 clonotypes were shared across several donors at roughly 5.5%.

Naive CD8 populations comprised CD45RO-negative cells positively selected for CCR7, excluding terminally differentiated effector memory CD45RA+ cells. Trimming pared 0 bases from V and 2 bases from J, leaving 12 bases between. The CDR3 runs 15 residues. Germline lookup yields CDR1 GTSNPN and CDR2 SVGIG (reference sequence). About this clone itself: Its antigen is as yet unknown.

Method: immunoSEQ multiplex PCR; TCRdb's copy keeps in-frame clones and lacks some. The sample lists about 2,100,000 clones, 85% to 95% seen once, with 1.5% to 2% in the top ten. Source material: naive CD8+ T cells from PBMCs. The V call is TRBV30, the J call TRBJ2-3; no definite D call. This TCR came from a man aged 18-30 years in good health. Some clones in this sample may be carry-over from other donors' samples. DNA for the CDR3: TGTGCCTGGAGTGTATCTTCTAGATCCACAGATACGCAGTATTTT. Its protein product is CAWSVSSRSTDTQYF.